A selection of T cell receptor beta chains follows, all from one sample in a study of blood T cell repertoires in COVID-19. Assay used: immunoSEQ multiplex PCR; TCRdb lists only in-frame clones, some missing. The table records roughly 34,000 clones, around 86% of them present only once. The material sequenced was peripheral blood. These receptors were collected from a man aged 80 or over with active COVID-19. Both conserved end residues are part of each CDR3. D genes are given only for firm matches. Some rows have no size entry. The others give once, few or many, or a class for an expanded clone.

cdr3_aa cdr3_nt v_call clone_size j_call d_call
CSASGGRTYGYTF TGCAGTGCTAGTGGGGGGCGCACCTATGGCTACACCTTC TRBV20-1 NA TRBJ1-2 NA
CASSYYRDSYNEQFF TGTGCCAGCAGTTACTACCGGGACTCTTACAATGAGCAGTTCTTC TRBV27 NA TRBJ2-1 NA
CAIPTRLAASSYNEQFF TGTGCCATCCCAACTCGGCTAGCGGCTTCATCCTACAATGAGCAGTTCTTC TRBV27 NA TRBJ2-1 TRBD2
CASSGFGVYEQYF TGTGCCAGCAGTGGGTTCGGGGTGTACGAGCAGTACTTC TRBV28 NA TRBJ2-7 NA
CASSLVAGATGEQYF TGCGCCAGCAGCTTGGTGGCGGGAGCGACGGGGGAGCAGTACTTC TRBV5-1 few TRBJ2-7 TRBD2
CASSGGRGNEKLFF TGTGCCAGCAGTGGGGGCAGGGGTAATGAAAAACTGTTTTTT TRBV2 NA TRBJ1-4 NA
CAWSRRDNSPLHF TGTGCCTGGAGTAGACGGGATAATTCACCCCTCCACTTT TRBV30 NA TRBJ1-6 NA
CASREDRDGGELFF TGTGCCAGCAGGGAGGACAGGGACGGCGGGGAGCTGTTTTTT TRBV2 NA TRBJ2-2 TRBD1
CAIRDDRGPGNTIYF TGTGCCATCAGGGATGACAGGGGTCCTGGAAACACCATATATTTT TRBV10-3 NA TRBJ1-3 TRBD1
CASSLQLTWTAYEQYF TGTGCCAGCTCACTTCAACTAACCTGGACTGCCTACGAGCAGTACTTC TRBV18 NA TRBJ2-7 NA
CATSRREGNTEAFF TGTGCCACCAGCAGACGGGAGGGTAACACTGAAGCTTTCTTT TRBV15 NA TRBJ1-1 NA
CASSLKANRYEQYF TGTGCCAGCAGCTTAAAAGCAAACAGATACGAGCAGTACTTC TRBV7-9 NA TRBJ2-7 NA
CASSPDRGRSDIQYF TGTGCCAGTAGCCCGGACAGGGGGCGGTCGGACATTCAGTACTTC TRBV19 NA TRBJ2-4 TRBD1
CASSAPGQGAIGELFF TGTGCCAGCAGCGCCCCGGGACAGGGGGCGATCGGGGAGCTGTTTTTT TRBV5-4 NA TRBJ2-2 TRBD1
CASSDGQLLSYEQYF TGTGCCAGCAGCGACGGACAGCTCCTTTCCTACGAGCAGTACTTC TRBV5-6 once TRBJ2-7 NA
CASTLYTEQYF TGTGCCAGCACCCTATATACCGAGCAGTACTTC TRBV2 NA TRBJ2-7 NA
CSYRVGNEQFF TGCAGTTACAGGGTTGGTAATGAGCAGTTCTTC TRBV20-1 NA TRBJ2-1 NA
CASSTSDRGHGYTF TGTGCCAGCAGCACGTCGGACAGGGGCCATGGCTACACCTTC TRBV9 few TRBJ1-2 TRBD1
CASSQGSYRGPQSYEQYF TGCGCCAGCAGCCAAGGGTCGTACAGGGGCCCCCAATCCTACGAGCAGTACTTC TRBV4-3 NA TRBJ2-7 TRBD1
CASREAGLAYEQYF TGTGCCAGCAGGGAGGCGGGTCTAGCCTACGAGCAGTACTTC TRBV5-6 NA TRBJ2-7 NA
CASSQEGQGARRAFF TGTGCCAGCAGCCAAGAAGGACAGGGGGCGAGGAGAGCTTTCTTT TRBV4-2 NA TRBJ1-1 TRBD1
CASSLTSRTTDTQYF TGTGCCAGCAGTCTGACTAGCCGAACCACAGATACGCAGTATTTT TRBV28 NA TRBJ2-3 TRBD2
CASSPRGATSTDTQYF TGTGCCAGCAGCCCCAGAGGAGCGACCAGCACAGATACGCAGTATTTT TRBV28 once TRBJ2-3 NA
CASSKTRLAGGGEQFF TGTGCCAGCAGTAAAACCCGACTAGCGGGAGGGGGTGAGCAGTTCTTC TRBV11-3 NA TRBJ2-1 TRBD2
CASRSAQGINTGELFF TGTGCCAGCAGATCAGCCCAGGGTATAAACACCGGGGAGCTGTTTTTT TRBV5-4 NA TRBJ2-2 NA
CASSLGTGGGSPLHF TGTGCCAGCAGCCTCGGGACAGGGGGCGGTTCACCCCTCCACTTT TRBV7-2 NA TRBJ1-6 TRBD1
CASSPDRGNYNEQFF TGTGCCAGCTCTCCGGACAGGGGAAACTACAATGAGCAGTTCTTC TRBV18 NA TRBJ2-1 TRBD1
CATSRELARADTQYF TGTGCCACCAGCAGAGAGCTAGCTAGGGCAGATACGCAGTATTTT TRBV15 NA TRBJ2-3 NA
CASSYLGGPSSYEQYF TGTGCCAGCAGTTACCTTGGGGGCCCCAGCTCCTACGAGCAGTACTTC TRBV6-6 NA TRBJ2-7 NA
CASSKTSVTGELFF TGTGCCAGCAGTAAAACTAGCGTCACCGGGGAGCTGTTTTTT TRBV6-4 once TRBJ2-2 TRBD2
CASNGLDRAGDEQFF TGTGCCAGCAACGGACTCGACAGGGCCGGCGATGAGCAGTTCTTC TRBV6-5 NA TRBJ2-1 TRBD1
CASSLSFSQGGTGELFF TGTGCCAGCAGTTTATCGTTTAGCCAAGGGGGAACCGGGGAGCTGTTTTTT TRBV27 NA TRBJ2-2 NA
CASSLRGGRRYEQYF TGTGCCAGCAGTTTACGGGGGGGGCGAAGGTACGAGCAGTACTTC TRBV28 NA TRBJ2-7 TRBD2
CASSPSAAQAGYTF TGTGCCAGCTCACCATCGGCCGCCCAGGCTGGCTACACCTTC TRBV18 NA TRBJ1-2 NA
CASSPIGLAGHYEQYF TGTGCCAGCAGTCCCATAGGACTAGCGGGGCACTACGAGCAGTACTTC TRBV27 NA TRBJ2-7 TRBD2
CATSRPAGNQYF TGTGCCACCAGCAGACCGGCAGGGAATCAGTACTTC TRBV15 NA TRBJ2-5 NA